What follows are 3 T cell receptor beta chains derived from one specimen sequenced in a study of OX40 agonist ivuxolimab in advanced cancers. Assay used: immunoSEQ multiplex PCR; TCRdb lists only in-frame clones, some missing. The sample holds around 73,000 clones; 80% to 90% are singletons and the top ten take 10% to 11%. The sequenced sample was CD4+ or CD8+ T cells sorted from blood, obtained in a trial of the OX40 agonist ivuxolimab. These receptors were taken from an adult with an advanced solid tumor such as melanoma, head and neck, liver or kidney cancer.

V gene TRBV5-5 combines with J gene TRBJ2-1; 9 nucleotides align to TRBD1. V was pared by 6 bases and J by 8 bases, with 15 bases of the junction left unmatched. Germline V CDR1 and CDR2: SGHKS, YYEKEE (reference sequence). CDR3 size: 16 residues. The CDR3 is CASTSLEVDRGHEQFF. As DNA, the CDR3 is TGTGCCAGCACAAGCTTGGAGGTGGACAGGGGCCATGAGCAGTTCTTC.

With regard to this clone: Distinct nucleotide sequences in the sample also encode this CDR3. CDR3 bases: TGCAGCGTTGAACAGGGGTCCTACGAGCAGTACTTC. Amino acid sequence: CSVEQGSYEQYF. The chain links TRBV29-1 to TRBJ2-7; D may be TRBD1 (6 bases). The V gene's germline CDR1 is SQVTM and CDR2 ANQGSEA. Trimming pared 2 bases from V and 1 base from J, leaving 6 bases between. The CDR3 is 12 amino acids.

About this clone itself: Other DNA sequences in this sample translate to the same CDR3. V is TRBV29-1 and J is TRBJ1-1, with 7 bases identical to TRBD1. The CDR3 runs to 12 residues. From germline, CDR1 is SQVTM and CDR2 ANQGSEA. V was clipped by 7 bases and J by 2 bases; unmatched bases: 4. The CDR3 region has the DNA TGCAGCGCCAGGGACAGCAACACTGAAGCTTTCTTT. Its translation: CSARDSNTEAFF. Together with reference TRBV29-1 and TRBJ1-1, the CDR3 gives the full variable domain: SAVISQKPSRDICQRGTSLTIQCQVDSQVTMMFWYRQQPGQSLTLIATANQGSEATYESGFVIDKFPISRPNLTFSTLTVSNMSPEDSSIYLCSARDSNTEAFFGQGTRLTVV.